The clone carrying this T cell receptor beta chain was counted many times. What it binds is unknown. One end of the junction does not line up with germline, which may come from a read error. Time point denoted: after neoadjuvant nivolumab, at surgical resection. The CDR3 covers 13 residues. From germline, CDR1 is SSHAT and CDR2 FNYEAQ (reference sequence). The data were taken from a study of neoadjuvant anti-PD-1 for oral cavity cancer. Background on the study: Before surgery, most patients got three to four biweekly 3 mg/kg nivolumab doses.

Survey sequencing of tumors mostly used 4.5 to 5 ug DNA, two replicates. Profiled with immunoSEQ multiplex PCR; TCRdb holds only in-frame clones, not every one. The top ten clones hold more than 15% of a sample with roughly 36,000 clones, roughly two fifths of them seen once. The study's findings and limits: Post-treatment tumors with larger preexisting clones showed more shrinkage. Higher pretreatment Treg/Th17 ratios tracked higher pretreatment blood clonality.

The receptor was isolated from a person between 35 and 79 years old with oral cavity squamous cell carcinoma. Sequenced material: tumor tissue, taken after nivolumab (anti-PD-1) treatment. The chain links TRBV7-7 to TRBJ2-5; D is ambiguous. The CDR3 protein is CASTPRLGETQYF. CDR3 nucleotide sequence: TGTGCTAGCACCCCGAGGCTTGGCGAGACCCAGTACTTC.